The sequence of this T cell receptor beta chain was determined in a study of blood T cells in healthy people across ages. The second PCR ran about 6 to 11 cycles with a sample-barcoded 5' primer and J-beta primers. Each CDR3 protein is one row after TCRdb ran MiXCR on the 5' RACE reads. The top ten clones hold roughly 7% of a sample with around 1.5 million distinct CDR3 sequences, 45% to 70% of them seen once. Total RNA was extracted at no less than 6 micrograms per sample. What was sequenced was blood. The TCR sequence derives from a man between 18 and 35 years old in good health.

CDR3 protein: CASSGGRTSGRVADTQYF. The CDR3 coding sequence is TGCGCCAGCAGCGGGGGAAGGACTAGCGGGAGAGTCGCAGATACGCAGTATTTT. The rearrangement joins TRBV5-1 to TRBJ2-3, with 13 positions matching TRBD2. The ends lost 4 bases at V and 4 bases at J; junction bases unmatched: 12. CDR1 and CDR2 from the germline V gene are SGHRS and YFSETQ. This CDR3 has 18 amino acids.